This paragraph covers one T cell receptor (beta chain) sequence. These data belong to a study of control samples from healthy donors and cancer patients. Produced via immunoSEQ multiplex PCR; TCRdb's table is partial and in-frame only. Counted here are 110,000 to 150,000 clones, approximately 88% occurring once; the ten biggest clones make up 4.9%. CDR1 MNHEY and CDR2 SVGEGT come from the germline V gene. V lost 0 bases and J 0 bases, leaving 8 bases between the germline ends. CDR3 length equals 15 residues. The source is a man aged 30-40 years in good health. Input material: blood. V is TRBV6-2 or TRBV6-3 and J is TRBJ2-5; D call uncertain. CDR3 DNA: TGTGCCAGCAGTTACTCGAAGCTTAACCAAGAGACCCAGTACTTC. It codes for CASSYSKLNQETQYF.